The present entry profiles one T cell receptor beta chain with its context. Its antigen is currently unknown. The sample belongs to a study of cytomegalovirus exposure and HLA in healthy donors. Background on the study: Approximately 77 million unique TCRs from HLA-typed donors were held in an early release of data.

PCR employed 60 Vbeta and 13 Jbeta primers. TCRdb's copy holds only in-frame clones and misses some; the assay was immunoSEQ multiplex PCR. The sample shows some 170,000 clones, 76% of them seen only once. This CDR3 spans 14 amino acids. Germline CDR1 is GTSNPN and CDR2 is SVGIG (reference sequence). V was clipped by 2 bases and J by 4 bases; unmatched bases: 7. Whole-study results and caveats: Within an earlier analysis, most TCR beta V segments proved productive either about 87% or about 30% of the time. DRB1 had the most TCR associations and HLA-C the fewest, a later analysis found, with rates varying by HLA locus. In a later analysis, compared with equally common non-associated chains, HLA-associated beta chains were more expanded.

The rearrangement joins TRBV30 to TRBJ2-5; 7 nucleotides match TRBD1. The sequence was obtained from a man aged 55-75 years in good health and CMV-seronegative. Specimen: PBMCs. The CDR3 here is CAWSTGQITETQYF. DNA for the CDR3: TGTGCCTGGAGTACGGGACAGATAACAGAGACCCAGTACTTC.